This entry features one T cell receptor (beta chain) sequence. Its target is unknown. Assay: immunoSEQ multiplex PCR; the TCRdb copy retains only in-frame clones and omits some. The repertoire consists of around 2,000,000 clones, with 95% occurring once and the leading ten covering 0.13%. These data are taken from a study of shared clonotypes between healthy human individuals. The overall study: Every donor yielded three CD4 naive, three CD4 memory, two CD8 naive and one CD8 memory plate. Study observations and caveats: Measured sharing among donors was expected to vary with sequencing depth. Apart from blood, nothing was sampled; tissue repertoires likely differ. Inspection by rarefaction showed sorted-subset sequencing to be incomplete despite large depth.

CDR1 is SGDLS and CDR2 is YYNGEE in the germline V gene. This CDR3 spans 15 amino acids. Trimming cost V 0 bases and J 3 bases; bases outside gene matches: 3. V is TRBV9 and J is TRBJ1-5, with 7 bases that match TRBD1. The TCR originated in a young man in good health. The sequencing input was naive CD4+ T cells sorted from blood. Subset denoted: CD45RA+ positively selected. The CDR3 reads CASSVEGQVNQPQHF. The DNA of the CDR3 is TGTGCCAGCAGCGTAGAAGGACAGGTCAATCAGCCCCAGCATTTT.